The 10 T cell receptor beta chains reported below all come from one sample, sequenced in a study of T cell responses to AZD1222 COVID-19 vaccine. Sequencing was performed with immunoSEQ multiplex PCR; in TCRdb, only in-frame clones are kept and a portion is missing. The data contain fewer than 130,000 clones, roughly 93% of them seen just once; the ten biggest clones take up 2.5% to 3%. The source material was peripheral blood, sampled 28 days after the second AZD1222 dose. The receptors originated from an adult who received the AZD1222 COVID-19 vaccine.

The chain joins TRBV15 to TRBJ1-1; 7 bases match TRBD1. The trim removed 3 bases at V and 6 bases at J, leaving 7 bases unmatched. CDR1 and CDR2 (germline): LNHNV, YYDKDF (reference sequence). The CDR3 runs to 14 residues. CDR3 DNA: TGTGCCACCAGCAGGCCACAGGGGTTCCCTGAAGCTTTCTTT. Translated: CATSRPQGFPEAFF.

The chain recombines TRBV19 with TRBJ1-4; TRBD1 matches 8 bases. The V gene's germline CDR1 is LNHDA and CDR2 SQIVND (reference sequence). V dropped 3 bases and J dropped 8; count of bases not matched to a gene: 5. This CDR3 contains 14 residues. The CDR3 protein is CASSIDRGWEKLFF. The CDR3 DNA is TGTGCCAGTAGTATCGACAGGGGATGGGAAAAACTGTTTTTT.

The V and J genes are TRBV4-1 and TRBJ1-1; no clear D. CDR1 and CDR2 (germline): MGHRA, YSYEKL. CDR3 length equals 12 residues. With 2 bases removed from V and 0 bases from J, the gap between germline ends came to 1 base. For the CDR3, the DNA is TGCGCCAGCAGCCAATTGAACACTGAAGCTTTCTTT. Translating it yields CASSQLNTEAFF.

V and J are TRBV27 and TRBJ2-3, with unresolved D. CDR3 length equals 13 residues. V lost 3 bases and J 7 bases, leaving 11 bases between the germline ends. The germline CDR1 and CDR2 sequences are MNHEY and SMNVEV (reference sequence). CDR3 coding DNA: TGTGCCAGCAGTTTGCTCCCTGATCATACGCAGTATTTT. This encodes CASSLLPDHTQYF.

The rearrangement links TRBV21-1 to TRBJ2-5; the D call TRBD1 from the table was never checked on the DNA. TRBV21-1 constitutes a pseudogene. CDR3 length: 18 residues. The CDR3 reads CASSKGRIGTARGETQYF. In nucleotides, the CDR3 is TGTGCCAGCAGCAAAGGTCGAATTGGGACAGCGAGGGGAGAGACCCAGTACTTC.

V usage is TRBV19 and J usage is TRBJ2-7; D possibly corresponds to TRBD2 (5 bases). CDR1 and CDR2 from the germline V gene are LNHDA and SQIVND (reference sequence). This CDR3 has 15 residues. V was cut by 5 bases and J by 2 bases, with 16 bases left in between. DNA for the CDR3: TGTGCCAGTAGTTTGAGGGTCTCCATCCCCTACGAGCAGTACTTC. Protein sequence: CASSLRVSIPYEQYF. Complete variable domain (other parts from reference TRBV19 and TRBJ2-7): DGGITQSPKYLFRKEGQNVTLSCEQNLNHDAMYWYRQDPGQGLRLIYYSQIVNDFQKGDIAEGYSVSREKKESFPLTVTSAQKNPTAFYLCASSLRVSIPYEQYFGPGTRLTVT.

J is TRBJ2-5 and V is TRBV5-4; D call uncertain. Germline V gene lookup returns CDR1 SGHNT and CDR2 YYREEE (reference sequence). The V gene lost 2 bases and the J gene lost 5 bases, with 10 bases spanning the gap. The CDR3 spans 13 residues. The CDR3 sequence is CASSFWLGETQYF. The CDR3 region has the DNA TGTGCCAGCAGCTTCTGGCTCGGGGAGACCCAGTACTTC.

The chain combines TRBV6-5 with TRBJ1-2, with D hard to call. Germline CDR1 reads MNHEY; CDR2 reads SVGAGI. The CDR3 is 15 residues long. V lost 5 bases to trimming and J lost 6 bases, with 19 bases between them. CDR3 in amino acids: CASSHGPRTPHGYTF. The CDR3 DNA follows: TGTGCCAGCAGTCACGGGCCCCGGACGCCCCATGGCTACACCTTC.

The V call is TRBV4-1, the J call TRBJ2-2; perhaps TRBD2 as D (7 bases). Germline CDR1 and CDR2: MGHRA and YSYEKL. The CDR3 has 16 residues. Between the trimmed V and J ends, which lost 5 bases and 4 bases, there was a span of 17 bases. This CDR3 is CASSFLGGPGTGELFF. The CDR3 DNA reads TGCGCCAGCAGCTTCCTCGGGGGGCCCGGCACCGGGGAGCTGTTTTTT.

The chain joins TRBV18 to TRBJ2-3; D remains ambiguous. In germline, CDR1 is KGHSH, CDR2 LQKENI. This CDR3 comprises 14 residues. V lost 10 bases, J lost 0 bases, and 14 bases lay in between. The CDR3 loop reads CATSGIISTDTQYF. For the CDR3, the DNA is TGTGCCACCTCTGGGATCATAAGCACAGATACGCAGTATTTT. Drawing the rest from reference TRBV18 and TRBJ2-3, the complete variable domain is NAGVMQNPRHLVRRRGQEARLRCSPMKGHSHVYWYRQLPEEGLKFMVYLQKENIIDESGMPKERFSAEFPKEGPSILRIQQVVRGDSAAYFCATSGIISTDTQYFGPGTRLTVL.